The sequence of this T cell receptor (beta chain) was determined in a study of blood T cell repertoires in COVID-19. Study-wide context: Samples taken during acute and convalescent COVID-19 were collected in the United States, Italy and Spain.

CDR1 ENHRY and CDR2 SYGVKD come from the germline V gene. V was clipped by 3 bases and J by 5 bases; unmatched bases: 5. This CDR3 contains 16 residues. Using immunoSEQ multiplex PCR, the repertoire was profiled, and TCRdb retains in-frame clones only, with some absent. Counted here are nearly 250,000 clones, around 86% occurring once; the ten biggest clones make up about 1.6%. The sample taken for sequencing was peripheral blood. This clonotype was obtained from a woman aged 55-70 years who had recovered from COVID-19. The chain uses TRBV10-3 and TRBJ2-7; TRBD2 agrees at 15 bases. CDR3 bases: TGTGCCATCAGTGACGGACTAGCGGGGGGGAAGAACGAGCAGTACTTC. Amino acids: CAISDGLAGGKNEQYF.